This T cell receptor beta chain originates from a study of T cell responses to AZD1222 COVID-19 vaccine. Assay used: immunoSEQ multiplex PCR; TCRdb lists only in-frame clones, some missing. The table includes some 150,000 clones, roughly 90% detected once. Note on this clone: Its antigen remains unknown. Other DNA sequences in this sample translate to the same CDR3.

The CDR3 is 13 amino acids. CDR1 and CDR2 (germline): MNHEY, SMNVEV (reference sequence). V lost 5 bases to trimming and J lost 0 bases, with 5 bases between them. Findings and limits, study-wide: Baseline seropositivity characterized only a handful of AZD1222 recipients.

The chain links TRBV27 to TRBJ2-1; D gene unclear. This receptor was obtained from an adult in good health. Sequenced material: peripheral blood, taken on day 0 of AZD1222 vaccination. The CDR3 protein is CASSLSSYNEQFF. The CDR3 DNA is TGTGCCAGCAGTCTGAGCTCCTACAATGAGCAGTTCTTC.